This T cell receptor beta chain was sequenced during a study of tumor T cells in aggressive B-cell lymphoma. A single count supports this clone. Germline CDR1 MDHEN, CDR2 SYDVKM. The CDR3 length is 14 residues. V was shortened by 6 bases and J by 3 bases, with 14 bases between the two germline ends. Sequenced by immunoSEQ multiplex PCR; TCRdb stores in-frame clones only, minus some. The top ten clones hold 2% to 2.5% of a sample with 3,000 to 4,500 clones, about 93% of them seen once. The clonotype comes from an adult with diffuse large B cell lymphoma. The specimen sequenced was tumor tissue. V and J are TRBV28 and TRBJ1-1, with TRBD1 as a possible D gene (6 bases). CDR3 amino acids: CASRAHTGYTEAFF. CDR3 nucleotides: TGTGCCAGCAGAGCACACACAGGGTACACTGAAGCTTTCTTT.